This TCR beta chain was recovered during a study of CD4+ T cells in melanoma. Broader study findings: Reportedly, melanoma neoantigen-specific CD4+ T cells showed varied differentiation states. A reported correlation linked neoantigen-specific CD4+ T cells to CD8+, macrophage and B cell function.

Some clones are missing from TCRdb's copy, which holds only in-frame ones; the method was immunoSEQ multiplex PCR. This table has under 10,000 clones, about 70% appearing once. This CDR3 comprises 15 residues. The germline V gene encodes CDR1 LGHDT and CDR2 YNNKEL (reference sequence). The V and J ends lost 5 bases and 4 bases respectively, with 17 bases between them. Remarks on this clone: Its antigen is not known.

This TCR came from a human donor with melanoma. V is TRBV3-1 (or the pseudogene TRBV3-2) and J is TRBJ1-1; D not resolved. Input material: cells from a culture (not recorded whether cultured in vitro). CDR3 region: CASSGWCPIRTEAFF. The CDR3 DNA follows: TGTGCCAGCAGCGGGTGGTGTCCAATTCGCACTGAAGCTTTCTTT.